These 7 T cell receptor beta chains came from one sample sequenced in a study of radiotherapy plus CTLA-4 blockade in lung cancer. The repertoire was sequenced with immunoSEQ multiplex PCR; TCRdb's copy has only in-frame clones and lacks some. The profile covers about 60,000 clones, with 75% to 85% appearing a single time and 3% to 4% taken by the ten largest. This material consisted of peripheral blood, taken from a patient treated with radiotherapy plus ipilimumab. The receptors shown here come from a human donor with non-small cell lung cancer who had a partial response to radiotherapy plus ipilimumab.

The chain uses TRBV7-9 and TRBJ2-1, with TRBD2 identical over 12 bases. The trim removed 5 bases at V and 8 bases at J, leaving 7 bases unmatched. CDR3 size: 15 residues. Germline assignment: CDR1 SEHNR and CDR2 FQNEAQ (reference sequence). The CDR3 loop is CASSRLAGEWDEQFF. The DNA for the CDR3 is TGTGCCAGCAGCCGACTAGCGGGGGAGTGGGATGAGCAGTTCTTC.

V gene TRBV5-1 combines with J gene TRBJ2-2, with unresolved D. The CDR3 is 17 amino acids. V shed 4 bases and J shed 6 bases, with 22 bases lying between them. Germline CDR1 SGHRS, CDR2 YFSETQ. CDR3 protein: CASSHGLALVAPGELFF. CDR3 nucleotide sequence: TGCGCCAGCAGCCACGGTTTAGCTTTGGTAGCCCCCGGGGAGCTGTTTTTT. Combining the CDR3 with reference TRBV5-1 and TRBJ2-2 gives the whole variable domain KAGVTQTPRYLIKTRGQQVTLSCSPISGHRSVSWYQQTPGQGLQFLFEYFSETQRNKGNFPGRFSGRQFSNSRSEMNVSTLELGDSALYLCASSHGLALVAPGELFFGEGSRLTVL.

This chain links TRBV7-2 with TRBJ1-4; TRBD1 is a possible D gene (6 bases). V was pared by 5 bases and J by 8 bases, with 15 bases between. The CDR3 runs 14 residues. Germline V CDR1 and CDR2: SGHTA, FQGNSA. CDR3 residues: CASSDGQRGEKLFF. DNA for the CDR3: TGTGCCAGCAGCGACGGACAGAGGGGCGAAAAACTGTTTTTT. The full variable domain, rest sourced from reference TRBV7-2 and TRBJ1-4, is GAGVSQSPSNKVTEKGKDVELRCDPISGHTALYWYRQSLGQGLEFLIYFQGNSAPDKSGLPSDRFSAERTGGSVSTLTIQRTQQEDSAVYLCASSDGQRGEKLFFGSGTQLSVL.

The rearrangement joins TRBV7-6 to TRBJ2-5, with D maybe TRBD2 (5 bases). CDR1 is SGHVS and CDR2 is FNYEAQ in the germline V gene. This CDR3 is built from 15 residues. Trimming left V 8 bases short and J 2 bases short, with 18 bases between. For the CDR3, the DNA is TGTGCCAGCCGCGTGGGTCGGGGATTTCAAGAGACCCAGTACTTC. Protein: CASRVGRGFQETQYF.

This clone was seen a handful of times. The gene calls are TRBV6-1 and TRBJ2-7, with 11 bases fitting TRBD2. The J segment lost 3 bases and the V segment lost 4 bases, leaving 2 bases of the junction unmatched. The CDR3 has 14 residues. CDR1 MNHNS and CDR2 SASEGT come from the germline V gene. The CDR3 protein is CASSVAGGGYEQYF. CDR3 nucleotide sequence: TGTGCCAGCAGTGTAGCGGGGGGGGGCTACGAGCAGTACTTC.

This rearrangement joins TRBV9 to TRBJ2-2; 7 bases fit TRBD1. CDR3 length: 15 amino acids. Trimming cost V 1 base and J 5 bases; bases outside gene matches: 5. Germline V gives CDR1 SGDLS, CDR2 YYNGEE. The CDR3 region is CASSVLGGGTGELFF. In nucleotides, the CDR3 is TGTGCCAGCAGCGTATTAGGGGGCGGAACCGGGGAGCTGTTTTTT. Full variable domain (missing parts from reference TRBV9 and TRBJ2-2): DSGVTQTPKHLITATGQRVTLRCSPRSGDLSVYWYQQSLDQGLQFLIQYYNGEERAKGNILERFSAQQFPDLHSELNLSSLELGDSALYFCASSVLGGGTGELFFGEGSRLTVL.

This chain uses TRBV11-2 with TRBJ2-7; D call uncertain. The V and J ends lost 1 base and 3 bases respectively, with 4 bases between them. This CDR3 region has 12 residues. The germline V gene has CDR1 SGHAT and CDR2 FQNNGV. The CDR3 DNA reads TGTGCCAGCAGCTTAGCGGGCTACGAGCAGTACTTC. Its protein product is CASSLAGYEQYF.